The 29 T cell receptor beta chains below all came from one sample that was sequenced in a study of CD8 T cells in ankylosing spondylitis. MiXCR was run by TCRdb on the 5' RACE reads, yielding one entry per CDR3 protein. The sample records a few hundred thousand distinct CDR3 sequences, roughly a tenth being singletons. Sequenced material: blood, either unsorted or a sorted T cell fraction (not recorded which). All receptors derive from a male donor with ankylosing spondylitis or in good health (not recorded which).

This clonotype has at least ten counts. The genes are TRBV20-1 and TRBJ2-7; D call uncertain. Germline lookup yields CDR1 DFQATT and CDR2 SNEGSKA (reference sequence). CDR3 length: 13 amino acids. The V end was cut by 6 bases, the J end by 5 bases, with 17 bases between. The CDR3 loop reads CSAAIAGGHEQYF. Here the CDR3 DNA reads TGCAGTGCGGCCATAGCAGGCGGCCACGAGCAGTACTTC.

This clonotype was counted only a few times. This sequence joins TRBV19 and TRBJ2-5; either TRBD1 or TRBD2 may supply D (5 bases each). The CDR3 is 16 amino acids. CDR1 is LNHDA and CDR2 is SQIVND in the germline V gene (reference sequence). Trimming stripped 3 bases from V and 0 bases from J, with 14 bases between. The CDR3 is CASSIGASTYQETQYF. CDR3 DNA: TGTGCCAGTAGTATCGGGGCAAGTACGTACCAAGAGACCCAGTACTTC.

This clonotype was counted ten times or more. This chain joins TRBV12-3 or TRBV12-4 and TRBJ1-5, with D maybe TRBD1 (5 bases). With 3 bases removed from V and 2 bases from J, the gap between germline ends came to 8 bases. The CDR3 totals 14 residues. The chain's CDR3 is CASSFRDRNQPQHF. In nucleotides, the CDR3 is TGTGCCAGCAGTTTTCGGGACCGCAATCAGCCCCAGCATTTT.

The table lists this clonotype with a few counts. The chain links TRBV12-3 or TRBV12-4 to TRBJ1-2; 9 positions match TRBD1. The J segment lost 4 bases and the V segment lost 8 bases, leaving 17 bases of the junction unmatched. The CDR3 extends over 17 amino acids. This CDR3 is CASQRAHTGGLIYGYTF. For the CDR3, the DNA is TGTGCCAGCCAAAGGGCCCACACAGGGGGCCTGATCTATGGCTACACCTTC.

Many counts were recorded for this clonotype. The chain employs TRBV5-1 and TRBJ2-1; 7 bases are shared with TRBD1. Germline CDR1 and CDR2: SGHRS and YFSETQ. The CDR3 spans 17 residues. Germline trimming cut 4 bases from V and 4 bases from J; bases unmatched to any gene: 14. The CDR3 coding sequence is TGCGCCAGCAGCCTCCACCATACAGGGGACGGTTACAATGAGCAGTTCTTC. Translated: CASSLHHTGDGYNEQFF.

Ten or more counts support this clonotype. This chain links TRBV9 with TRBJ2-3, with 12 bases aligning to TRBD2. Germline CDR1 and CDR2: SGDLS and YYNGEE. The CDR3 contains 16 residues. V shed 4 bases and J 5 bases; nucleotides not matched to a gene: 8. This CDR3 reads CASSSSSGGAGDTQYF. The DNA of the CDR3 is TGTGCCAGCAGCTCCTCTAGCGGGGGGGCCGGAGATACGCAGTATTTT.

The chain couples TRBV7-2 to TRBJ2-4; D possibly corresponds to TRBD2 (5 bases). From germline, CDR1 is SGHTA and CDR2 FQGNSA. CDR3 size: 15 residues. V lost 4 bases and J 0 bases, leaving 10 bases between the germline ends. CDR3 residues: CASSSPREAKNIQYF. In nucleotides, the CDR3 is TGTGCCAGCAGCTCCCCTCGGGAAGCCAAAAACATTCAGTACTTC.

This sequence joins TRBV7-9 and TRBJ2-1; 10 bases match TRBD2. Germline lookup yields CDR1 SEHNR and CDR2 FQNEAQ (reference sequence). V lost 6 bases to trimming and J lost 8 bases; unmatched junction nucleotides: 4. The CDR3 extends over 13 amino acids. The CDR3 spells CASRPGTSDEQFF. The CDR3 region has the DNA TGTGCCAGCAGACCCGGGACTAGCGATGAGCAGTTCTTC.

This clonotype showed up many times. The genes are TRBV3-1 and TRBJ2-1, with 11 positions matching TRBD2. This CDR3 region has 16 residues. Germline V CDR1 and CDR2: LGHDT, YNNKEL (reference sequence). V shed 0 bases and J 4 bases; nucleotides not matched to a gene: 2. The CDR3 DNA follows: TGTGCCAGCAGCCAAGAGACTAGCGGGGTTTACAATGAGCAGTTCTTC. Its translation: CASSQETSGVYNEQFF.

Details on this clonotype: The CDR3 ends on some other residue instead of the conserved phenylalanine or tryptophan, so this is likely a read error. The chain links TRBV10-3 to TRBJ1-2; 9 nucleotides agree with TRBD1. This CDR3 has 15 amino acids. Germline values: CDR1 ENHRY, CDR2 SYGVKD. After removal of 3 bases from V and 4 bases from J, the junction contained 6 bases not matched to a gene. The CDR3 nucleotides are TGTGCCATCAGTGATACAGGGGGCTTGTCCTATGGCTACACCTCC. Protein: CAISDTGGLSYGYTS.

This clonotype has a count of ten or more. The chain is built from TRBV10-3 and TRBJ1-1; a possible D gene is TRBD1 (6 bases). The CDR3 is 14 residues long. The ends were cut back, 10 bases at V and 4 bases at J, with 19 bases in the middle. Germline assignment: CDR1 ENHRY and CDR2 SYGVKD. This CDR3 is CATTDGGAGTEAFF. CDR3 DNA sequence: TGTGCCACCACCGACGGGGGGGCTGGCACTGAAGCTTTCTTT.

This clonotype was seen ten or more times. The V and J genes are TRBV12-3 or TRBV12-4 and TRBJ1-5, with no clear D. This CDR3 region has 11 residues. V was trimmed by 3 bases and J by 9 bases, leaving 6 bases between them. The CDR3 loop reads CASSLAGPQHF. CDR3 DNA: TGTGCCAGCAGTTTGGCCGGGCCCCAGCATTTT.

This clonotype appeared many times. The CDR3 sequence: CASSGTGQGEKLFF. CDR3 coding DNA: TGTGCCAGCAGTGGAACGGGACAAGGTGAAAAACTGTTTTTT. The chain links TRBV12-3 or TRBV12-4 to TRBJ1-4; maybe TRBD1 (6 bases). With 5 bases removed from V and 7 bases from J, the gap between germline ends came to 14 bases. This CDR3 spans 14 amino acids.

In this sample, this clonotype turned up a few times. The chain uses TRBV10-3 and TRBJ1-2; D ambiguous. The CDR3 is made up of 17 amino acids. Trimming removed 8 bases from V and 0 bases from J, with 22 bases in between. Germline loops: CDR1 ENHRY, CDR2 SYGVKD. The CDR3 sequence is CAIRGRGYGSANYGYTF. CDR3 in DNA: TGTGCCATCCGAGGGAGAGGGTACGGGTCGGCTAACTATGGCTACACCTTC.

Ten or more counts support this clonotype. This chain joins TRBV20-1 and TRBJ1-2; maybe TRBD1 (5 bases). The germline V gene encodes CDR1 DFQATT and CDR2 SNEGSKA (reference sequence). Trimming shortened V by 4 bases and J by 2 bases, and 14 bases separated the two germline ends. The CDR3 sequence is 14 residues long. The chain's CDR3 is CSAKKLTDNYGYTF. CDR3 DNA: TGCAGTGCTAAAAAGTTGACAGACAACTATGGCTACACCTTC.

This chain connects TRBV29-1 to TRBJ2-7; D uncertain. Germline assignment: CDR1 SQVTM and CDR2 ANQGSEA. The CDR3 has 14 amino acids. The V and J ends lost 6 bases and 2 bases respectively, with 17 bases between them. The CDR3 region has the DNA TGCAGCGTCACCCCGGGTCTTTTGACCTACGAGCAGTACTTC. It yields the protein CSVTPGLLTYEQYF.

This clonotype was observed many times. V is TRBV27 and J is TRBJ2-1, with 9 positions matching TRBD1. V dropped 4 bases and J dropped 6; count of bases not matched to a gene: 10. Looked up from germline, CDR1 is MNHEY and CDR2 is SMNVEV (reference sequence). CDR3 length: 16 amino acids. The CDR3 sequence: CASSSPPTGGGNEQFF. The CDR3 bases are TGTGCCAGCAGTTCGCCCCCGACAGGGGGAGGCAATGAGCAGTTCTTC.

The rearrangement links TRBV5-5 to TRBJ2-7; TRBD2 matches at 10 bases. The CDR3 contains 15 residues. Germline values: CDR1 SGHKS, CDR2 YYEKEE (reference sequence). V lost 6 bases, J lost 3 bases, and 9 bases stayed unmatched. The CDR3 loop is CASITTSGVGYEQYF. CDR3 bases: TGTGCCAGCATCACTACTAGCGGGGTTGGCTACGAGCAGTACTTC.

The chain uses TRBV7-2 and TRBJ1-2; a weak D match, TRBD1 (5 bases). This CDR3 comprises 15 residues. From germline, CDR1 is SGHTA and CDR2 FQGNSA. V was cut by 4 bases and J by 4 bases, with 16 bases left in between. The CDR3 DNA reads TGTGCCAGCAGCTCCCCCGGGGCCGCAGGCTATGGCTACACCTTC. It encodes CASSSPGAAGYGYTF.

The chain has TRBV18 and TRBJ2-5; D gene uncertain. Per the germline V gene, CDR1 is KGHSH and CDR2 is LQKENI. Trimming shortened V by 3 bases and J by 1 base, and 9 bases separated the two germline ends. This CDR3 comprises 14 residues. CDR3 coding DNA: TGTGCCAGCTCACCTATCAGGCTCCAAGAGACCCAGTACTTC. The encoded protein is CASSPIRLQETQYF.

This clonotype was counted only a few times. J is TRBJ2-3 and V is TRBV5-4; D is perhaps TRBD1 (5 bases). CDR1 SGHNT and CDR2 YYREEE come from the germline V gene (reference sequence). CDR3 length: 14 amino acids. The V gene lost 0 bases and the J gene lost 6 bases, with 11 bases spanning the gap. The DNA of the CDR3 is TGTGCCAGCAGCTTGGAGGGGTCAGGGGATACGCAGTATTTT. The encoded protein is CASSLEGSGDTQYF.

This clonotype was seen repeatedly, ten times or more. The chain couples TRBV7-6 to TRBJ2-3; possible D gene TRBD2, 5 bases. Trimming stripped 4 bases from V and 2 bases from J, with 10 bases between. CDR3 length: 14 residues. Germline loops: CDR1 SGHVS, CDR2 FNYEAQ. The CDR3 protein is CASSSPGVTDTQYF. DNA of the CDR3: TGTGCCAGCAGCTCGCCCGGGGTCACAGATACGCAGTATTTT.

Ten or more counts support this clonotype. This CDR3 reads CASSLDGQGAAEAFF. CDR3 DNA sequence: TGCGCCAGCAGCTTGGACGGGCAGGGGGCGGCTGAAGCTTTCTTT. The genes are TRBV5-1 and TRBJ1-1, with 8 bases lining up with TRBD1. Trimming at V came to 0 bases and at J to 6 bases, leaving 7 bases not matched to a gene. Germline CDR1 reads SGHRS; CDR2 reads YFSETQ. The CDR3 extends over 15 amino acids. Supplemented by reference TRBV5-1 and TRBJ1-1, the full variable domain reads KAGVTQTPRYLIKTRGQQVTLSCSPISGHRSVSWYQQTPGQGLQFLFEYFSETQRNKGNFPGRFSGRQFSNSRSEMNVSTLELGDSALYLCASSLDGQGAAEAFFGQGTRLTVV.

V gene TRBV12-3 or TRBV12-4 combines with J gene TRBJ1-5, with a tentative D call TRBD1 (6 bases). This CDR3 has 15 residues. The germline V and J ends were trimmed by 6 bases and 7 bases, with 19 bases remaining between them. The CDR3 region has the DNA TGTGCCAGCAGATACGGACAGTTTCAGGGCCAGCCCCAGCATTTT. Translated, it gives CASRYGQFQGQPQHF.

This clonotype was recorded at least ten times. Here the CDR3 reads CSARPGTMRGTQYF. As DNA, the CDR3 is TGCAGTGCCAGGCCCGGGACAATGCGGGGGACCCAGTACTTC. The rearrangement joins TRBV20-1 to TRBJ2-5, with D perhaps given as TRBD1 or TRBD2 (6 bases each). The V gene lost 6 bases and the J gene lost 7 bases, with 21 bases spanning the gap. CDR3 length: 14 residues. The germline gives CDR1 DFQATT, CDR2 SNEGSKA (reference sequence).

The genes are TRBV3-1 and TRBJ2-5; the match to TRBD2 covers 10 bases. In germline, CDR1 is LGHDT, CDR2 YNNKEL (reference sequence). The V gene end was trimmed by 3 bases and the J gene end by 5 bases; junction bases not matched to a gene: 12. The CDR3 covers 17 residues. The chain's CDR3 is CASSHPLSGGAIETQYF. CDR3 DNA sequence: TGTGCCAGCAGCCATCCTTTGAGCGGGGGGGCGATCGAGACCCAGTACTTC.

This clonotype was counted between two and nine times. The V and J genes are TRBV6-5 and TRBJ2-5, with TRBD2 matching 12 bases. With 4 bases clipped from V and 2 bases from J, the junction kept 2 bases outside the gene matches. CDR3 length: 15 amino acids. The germline gives CDR1 MNHEY, CDR2 SVGAGI. The CDR3 loop reads CASSSLAGGQETQYF. The DNA of the CDR3 is TGTGCCAGCAGTTCCCTAGCGGGGGGGCAAGAGACCCAGTACTTC.

This clonotype came up many times. This chain joins TRBV10-3 and TRBJ2-7; D is perhaps TRBD1 (6 bases). Germline CDR1 ENHRY, CDR2 SYGVKD. The CDR3 loop spans 15 amino acids. Trimming took 6 bases from V and 0 from J, leaving 15 bases between them. The CDR3 bases are TGTGCCATCAGACCCGGGACACTTAGCTCCTACGAGCAGTACTTC. Its protein is CAIRPGTLSSYEQYF.

The sample holds a few counts of this clonotype. The V call is TRBV6-1, the J call TRBJ2-2; the match to TRBD2 covers 12 bases. This CDR3 region has 16 residues. CDR1 and CDR2 (germline): MNHNS, SASEGT. The J segment lost 3 bases and the V segment lost 7 bases, leaving 6 bases of the junction unmatched. The CDR3 DNA is TGTGCCAGCATCCCACTAGCGGGGGGCGACACCGGGGAGCTGTTTTTT. Its translation: CASIPLAGGDTGELFF.